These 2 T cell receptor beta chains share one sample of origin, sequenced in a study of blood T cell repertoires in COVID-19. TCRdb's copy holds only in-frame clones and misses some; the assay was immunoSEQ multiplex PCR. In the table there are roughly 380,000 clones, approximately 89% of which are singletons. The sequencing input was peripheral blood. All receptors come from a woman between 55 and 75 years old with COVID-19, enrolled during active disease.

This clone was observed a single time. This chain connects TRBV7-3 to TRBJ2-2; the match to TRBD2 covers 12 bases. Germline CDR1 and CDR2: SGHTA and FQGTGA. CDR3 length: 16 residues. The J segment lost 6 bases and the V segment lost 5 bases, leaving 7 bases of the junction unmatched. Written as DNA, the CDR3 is TGTGCCAGCAGCCTTCTAGCGGGGGGGCCCTCCGGGGAGCTGTTTTTT. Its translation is CASSLLAGGPSGELFF.

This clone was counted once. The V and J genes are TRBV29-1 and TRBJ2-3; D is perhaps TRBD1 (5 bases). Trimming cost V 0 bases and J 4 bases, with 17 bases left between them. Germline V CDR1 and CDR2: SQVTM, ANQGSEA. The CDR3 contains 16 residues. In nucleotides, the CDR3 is TGCAGCGTTGAAGAAGGGGTGCCCCGGACGGCAGATACGCAGTATTTT. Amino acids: CSVEEGVPRTADTQYF.